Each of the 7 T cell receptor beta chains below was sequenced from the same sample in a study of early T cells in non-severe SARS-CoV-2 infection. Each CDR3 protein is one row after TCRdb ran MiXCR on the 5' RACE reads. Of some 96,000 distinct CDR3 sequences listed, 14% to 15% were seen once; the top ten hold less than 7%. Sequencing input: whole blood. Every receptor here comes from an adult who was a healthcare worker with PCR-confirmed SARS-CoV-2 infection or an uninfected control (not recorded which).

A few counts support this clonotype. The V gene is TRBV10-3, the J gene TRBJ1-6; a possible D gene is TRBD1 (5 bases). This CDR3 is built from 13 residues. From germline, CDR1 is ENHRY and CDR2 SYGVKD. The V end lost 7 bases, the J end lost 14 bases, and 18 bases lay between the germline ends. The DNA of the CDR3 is TGTGCCATCACCCCGGGGACCTCCCAATCCCTCCACTTT. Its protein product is CAITPGTSQSLHF.

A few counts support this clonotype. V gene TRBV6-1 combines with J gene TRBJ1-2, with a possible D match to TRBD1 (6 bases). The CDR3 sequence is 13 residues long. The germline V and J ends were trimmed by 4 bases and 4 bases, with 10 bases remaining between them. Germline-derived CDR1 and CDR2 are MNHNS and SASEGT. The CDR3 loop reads CASSGQETYGYTF. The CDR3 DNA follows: TGTGCCAGCAGTGGACAGGAAACCTATGGCTACACCTTC.

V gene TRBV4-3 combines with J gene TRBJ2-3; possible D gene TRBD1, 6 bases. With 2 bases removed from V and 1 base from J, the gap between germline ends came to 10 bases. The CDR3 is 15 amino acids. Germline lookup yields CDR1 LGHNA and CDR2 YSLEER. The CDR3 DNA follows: TGCGCCAGCAGCCAATTGTCAGGGGGCACAGATACGCAGTATTTT. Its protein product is CASSQLSGGTDTQYF.

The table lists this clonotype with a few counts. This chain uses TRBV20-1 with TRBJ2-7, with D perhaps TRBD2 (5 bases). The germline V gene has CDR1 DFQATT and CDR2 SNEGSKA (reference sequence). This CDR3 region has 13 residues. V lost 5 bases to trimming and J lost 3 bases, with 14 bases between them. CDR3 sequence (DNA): TGCAGTGCTGCTGGGAACAGCGGCTACGAGCAGTACTTC. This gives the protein CSAAGNSGYEQYF.

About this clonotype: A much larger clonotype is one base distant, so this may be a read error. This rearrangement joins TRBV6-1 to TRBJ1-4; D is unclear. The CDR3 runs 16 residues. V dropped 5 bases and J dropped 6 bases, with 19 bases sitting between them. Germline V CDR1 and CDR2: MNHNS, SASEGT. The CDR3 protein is CASSPELIGFDEKLFF. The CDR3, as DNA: TGTGCCAGCAGTCCTGAGCTGATCGGCTTTGATGAAAAACTGTTTTTT.

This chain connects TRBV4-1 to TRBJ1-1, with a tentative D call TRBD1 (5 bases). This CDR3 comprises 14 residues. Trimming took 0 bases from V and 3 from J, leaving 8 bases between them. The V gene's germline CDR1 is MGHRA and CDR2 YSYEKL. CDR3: CASSQDPGHTEAFF. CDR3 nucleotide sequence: TGCGCCAGCAGCCAAGACCCGGGGCACACTGAAGCTTTCTTT.

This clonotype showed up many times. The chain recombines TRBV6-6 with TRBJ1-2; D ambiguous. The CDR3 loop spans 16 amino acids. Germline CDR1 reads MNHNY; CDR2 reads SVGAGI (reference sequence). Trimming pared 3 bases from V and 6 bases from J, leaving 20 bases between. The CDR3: CASSYYPRVPRDGYTF. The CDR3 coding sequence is TGTGCCAGCAGTTATTACCCTAGGGTCCCCCGGGATGGCTACACCTTC.